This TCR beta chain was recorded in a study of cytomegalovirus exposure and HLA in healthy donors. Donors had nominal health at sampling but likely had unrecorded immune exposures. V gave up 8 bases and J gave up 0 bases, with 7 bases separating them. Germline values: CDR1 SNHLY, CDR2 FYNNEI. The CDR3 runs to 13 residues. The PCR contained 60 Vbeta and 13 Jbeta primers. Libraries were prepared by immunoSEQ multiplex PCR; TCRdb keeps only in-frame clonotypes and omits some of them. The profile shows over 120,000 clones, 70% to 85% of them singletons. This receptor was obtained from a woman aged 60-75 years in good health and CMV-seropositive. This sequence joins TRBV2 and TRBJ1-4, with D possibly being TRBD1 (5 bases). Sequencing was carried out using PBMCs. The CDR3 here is CASSRATNEKLFF. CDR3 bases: TGTGCCAGCTCCAGGGCAACTAATGAAAAACTGTTTTTT.